A selection of T cell receptor beta chains follows, all from one sample in a study of cytomegalovirus exposure and HLA in healthy donors. Assay: immunoSEQ multiplex PCR; the TCRdb copy retains only in-frame clones and omits some. Of approximately 100,000 clones detected, about 70% appear once; the ten largest clones hold around 12%. The specimen sequenced was PBMCs. The receptors come from a woman aged 40 to 50 in good health and CMV-seropositive. Both conserved end residues are part of each CDR3. D genes are given only for firm matches. Size tells how often a clone was seen (once, few, many) or the class of an expanded clone, and some rows leave it out.

clone size	V gene	D gene	J gene	CDR3 DNA	CDR3 protein
-	TRBV9	-	TRBJ2-1	TGTGCCAGCAGCGTAGATGGCAGGCCCTACAATGAGCAGTTCTTC	CASSVDGRPYNEQFF
few	TRBV19	-	TRBJ2-5	TGTGCCAGTAGTGCCACCGGGTTCCGAGAGACCCAGTACTTC	CASSATGFRETQYF
-	TRBV19	-	TRBJ1-4	TGTGCCAGTAGTATCCCCCTTAGATCGGGGGGAGATGAAAAACTGTTTTTT	CASSIPLRSGGDEKLFF
-	TRBV5-1	-	TRBJ2-7	TGCGCCAGCAGCTTGGTGGTAGATACTACCTACGAGCAGTACTTC	CASSLVVDTTYEQYF
-	TRBV6-5	TRBD2	TRBJ2-1	TGTGCCAGCAGTTTGGAGCGGGGCTCCTACAATGAGCAGTTCTTC	CASSLERGSYNEQFF
once	TRBV6-5	-	TRBJ2-2	TGTGCCAGCAGTTACATGGCAGGGATTTTCGGGGAGCTGTTTTTT	CASSYMAGIFGELFF
-	TRBV5-4	TRBD1	TRBJ2-7	TGTGCCAGCAGCTCCAACAGGGGGCCCGAGGGCGAGCAGTACTTC	CASSSNRGPEGEQYF
-	TRBV6-6	-	TRBJ2-1	TGTGCCAGCAGGCTCTCTCCTAGCTCCTACAATGAGCAGTTCTTC	CASRLSPSSYNEQFF
once	TRBV4-2	TRBD1	TRBJ2-7	TGTGCCAGCAGCCCTCAGGGGGCTGCCTACGAGCAGTACTTC	CASSPQGAAYEQYF
-	TRBV6-5	TRBD2	TRBJ2-3	TGTGCCACCGGGACTAGCGGGGGGTTCACAGATACGCAGTATTTT	CATGTSGGFTDTQYF
-	TRBV4-1	TRBD1	TRBJ1-4	TGCGCCAGCAGCCAAGATCGGGCAGGGGGCGGTGAAAAACTGTTTTTT	CASSQDRAGGGEKLFF
-	TRBV9	-	TRBJ2-3	TGTGCCAGCAGCGTCCACACAGATACGCAGTATTTT	CASSVHTDTQYF
-	TRBV5-4	-	TRBJ1-6	TGTGCCAGCAGCTTTACCGAGAATTCACCCCTCCACTTT	CASSFTENSPLHF
-	TRBV15	-	TRBJ2-4	TGTGCCACCAGCAGAGTTGCCAGGGCGATAGACATTCAGTACTTC	CATSRVARAIDIQYF
-	TRBV7-9	TRBD1	TRBJ1-1	TGTGCCAGCAGCTCCATCGGGGGACAGGGGAACACTGAAGCTTTCTTT	CASSSIGGQGNTEAFF
-	TRBV5-6	TRBD2	TRBJ2-1	TGTGCCAGCAGCTTGACGGGGGGGGCATGGAATGAGCAGTTCTTC	CASSLTGGAWNEQFF
-	TRBV7-9	TRBD1	TRBJ2-1	TGTGCCAGCAGCTCACCCGGGACAGGGGTAGTACGGCAGTTCTTC	CASSSPGTGVVRQFF
-	TRBV2	-	TRBJ1-1	TGTGCCAGCAGTCTAAAGACTGAAGCTTTCTTT	CASSLKTEAFF
-	TRBV21-1	-	TRBJ2-7	TGTGCCAGCAGCTGTAACAGGGGGTACGAGCAGTACTTC	CASSCNRGYEQYF
-	TRBV5-1	TRBD1	TRBJ1-6	TGCGCCAGCAGCTTGGCCGGACAGGGGGCTAGTAATTCACCCCTCCACTTT	CASSLAGQGASNSPLHF
-	TRBV5-6	TRBD1	TRBJ1-2	TGTGCCAGCAGCTTGAGGGGGCCTGGGTATGGCTACACCTTC	CASSLRGPGYGYTF
-	TRBV19	TRBD1	TRBJ1-2	TGTGCCAGTAGGTCGGGACAGCGAAACTATGGCTACACCTTC	CASRSGQRNYGYTF
few	TRBV5-6	TRBD1	TRBJ2-1	TGTGCCAGCAGCTTAGGGACAGGGAGCTACGCTGAGCAGTTCTTC	CASSLGTGSYAEQFF
-	TRBV7-3	TRBD1	TRBJ1-2	TGTGCCAGCAGCTTGGGCCCAGGACAGGGTGGCTACACCTTC	CASSLGPGQGGYTF
-	TRBV7-8	-	TRBJ1-1	TGTGCCAGCAGCTCTACGGGCCGAGGACAGATAACGGCGCTGAACACTGAAGCTTTCTTT	CASSSTGRGQITALNTEAFF
-	TRBV5-1	TRBD1	TRBJ1-1	TGCGCCAGCAGCTTGGCCTCCGGGACAGTGAACACTGAAGCTTTCTTT	CASSLASGTVNTEAFF
-	TRBV18	TRBD2	TRBJ2-5	TGTGCCAGCTCACCAAAACTAGCGGGGGGGCGAGAGACCCAGTACTTC	CASSPKLAGGRETQYF
-	TRBV2	-	TRBJ1-5	TGTGCCAGCAGGAGTTTAAGTCAGCCCCAGCATTTT	CASRSLSQPQHF
-	TRBV30	-	TRBJ1-1	TGTGCCTGGAGTACCTACACCCCGGGGAACACTGAAGCTTTCTTT	CAWSTYTPGNTEAFF
-	TRBV4-1	-	TRBJ1-3	TGCGCCAGCAGCCAAGCAGGGGTCGGAAACACCATATATTTT	CASSQAGVGNTIYF
-	TRBV11-2	-	TRBJ2-7	TGTGCCAGCAGCTTAGGGGGGCTGGGGCCAGCCATTTCCTACGAGCAGTACTTC	CASSLGGLGPAISYEQYF
-	TRBV2	-	TRBJ2-7	TGTGCCAGCAAGGGGTATGTCGCCAGGATCCACGAGCAGTACTTC	CASKGYVARIHEQYF
-	TRBV5-1	TRBD1	TRBJ2-1	TGCGCCAGCAGCTTGGCCGGGGGACAGGGGGCCAAAAATGAGCAGTTCTTC	CASSLAGGQGAKNEQFF
-	TRBV4-2	TRBD1	TRBJ2-7	TGTGCCAGCAGCCCGGACAGGGGAACCTACGAGCAGTACTTC	CASSPDRGTYEQYF
-	TRBV6-5	TRBD1	TRBJ2-2	TGTGCCAGCAGATCCGGGACAGCGAACACCGGGGAGCTGTTTTTT	CASRSGTANTGELFF
-	TRBV30	TRBD1	TRBJ1-2	TGTGCGGAGTTTTCCGGGACAGAGAATGGCTACACCTTC	CAEFSGTENGYTF
-	TRBV7-9	-	TRBJ2-1	TGTGCCAGCAGCCCAGGGGGGTACGCGAGCTCCTACAATGAGCAGTTCTTC	CASSPGGYASSYNEQFF
-	TRBV6-6	TRBD1	TRBJ2-7	TGTGCCAGCGGCTTGGACAGGGGTCTCTCCTACGAGCAGTACTTC	CASGLDRGLSYEQYF
-	TRBV30	-	TRBJ1-6	TGTGCCTGGAGTGTAGGCGGGGGGTATTCACCCCTCCACTTT	CAWSVGGGYSPLHF
-	TRBV12-5	TRBD1	TRBJ1-5	TGTGCTAGTGGTTTGCTAGGACAGGTCGCTAGGCCCCAGCATTTT	CASGLLGQVARPQHF
-	TRBV19	TRBD2	TRBJ2-1	TGTGCCAGTAGTAGGGGCGGGGGGGGCTCCTACAATGAGCAGTTCTTC	CASSRGGGGSYNEQFF